The 30 T cell receptor beta chains listed next were all sequenced from one sample in a study of T cell repertoires in cytomegalovirus infection. TCRdb re-called the reads through MiXCR, storing one row per CDR3 protein. The sample holds hundreds of thousands of distinct CDR3 sequences, 30% to 40% seen once. These receptors' antigens are unknown. The material sequenced was cultured CD8+ T cells from PBMCs, taken from culture after CMV antigen stimulation. Every receptor here comes from a human donor in good health (CMV status not recorded). Some clones in this sample may be carry-over from other donors' samples.

In this sample, this clonotype turned up a few times. The chain has TRBV27 and TRBJ2-1; D possibly uses TRBD1 or TRBD2 (5 bases each). The CDR3 contains 11 residues. Trimming cost V 10 bases and J 9 bases, with 13 bases left between them. From germline, CDR1 is MNHEY and CDR2 SMNVEV (reference sequence). The CDR3 DNA sequence: TGTGCCATGCAACAGGACTGTGAGCAGTTCTTC. Translating it yields CAMQQDCEQFF.

This sequence joins TRBV7-1 and TRBJ2-5, with D tentatively TRBD2 (5 bases). TRBV7-1 is known as an ORF, though its function is uncertain. The CDR3 length is 14 residues. V shed 5 bases and J shed 1 base, with 11 bases lying between them. The CDR3 bases are TGTGCCAGCAGCATCGACTACCTCCAAGAGACCCAGTACTTC. It encodes CASSIDYLQETQYF.

This chain connects TRBV2 to TRBJ2-1; maybe TRBD2 (6 bases). This CDR3 is 12 amino acids long. CDR1 is SNHLY, CDR2 FYNNEI, per germline. Deletions cut 4 bases from V and 10 bases from J, with 11 bases between. The CDR3 nucleotides are TGTGCCAGCAGTGCACTAGCTTTAGAGCAGTTCTTC. It translates to CASSALALEQFF.

The V and J genes are TRBV19 and TRBJ1-1; D is ambiguous. Trimming pared 8 bases from V and 6 bases from J, leaving 7 bases between. The CDR3 runs to 10 residues. Germline values: CDR1 LNHDA, CDR2 SQIVND (reference sequence). In nucleotides, the CDR3 is TGTGCCAGTTACAAGTCTGAAGCTTTCTTT. Translated: CASYKSEAFF.

V gene TRBV19 combines with J gene TRBJ1-6; 11 positions match TRBD1. CDR1 LNHDA and CDR2 SQIVND come from the germline V gene (reference sequence). This CDR3 is 16 amino acids long. With V trimmed by 5 bases and J by 9 bases, 9 bases remained unmatched. The CDR3 spells CASSLELGTGGSPLHF. CDR3 bases: TGTGCCAGTAGTCTCGAACTCGGGACAGGGGGTTCACCCCTCCACTTT.

The rearrangement joins TRBV7-9 to TRBJ2-7; 7 nucleotides line up with TRBD1. The CDR3 is made up of 16 amino acids. CDR1 and CDR2 from the germline V gene are SEHNR and FQNEAQ (reference sequence). The V gene end was trimmed by 5 bases and the J gene end by 2 bases; junction bases not matched to a gene: 12. The chain's CDR3 is CASSPTWTGIPYEQYF. The CDR3 region has the DNA TGTGCCAGCAGCCCTACCTGGACAGGTATCCCCTACGAGCAGTACTTC.

This clonotype was counted ten times or more. The chain employs TRBV6-1 and TRBJ2-1; perhaps D is TRBD1 or TRBD2 (5 bases each). The CDR3 has 15 amino acids. Germline CDR1 is MNHNS and CDR2 is SASEGT. Trimming stripped 7 bases from V and 5 bases from J, with 18 bases between. CDR3 DNA sequence: TGTGCCAGCATCGAGGACTTGGGGCTGAACAATGAGCAGTTCTTC. Translation gives CASIEDLGLNNEQFF.

This clonotype was observed once. The chain couples TRBV9 to TRBJ2-5; D could derive from TRBD1 or TRBD2 (5 bases each). V was shortened by 3 bases and J by 0 bases, with 18 bases between the two germline ends. The CDR3 consists of 17 residues. Germline-derived CDR1 and CDR2 are SGDLS and YYNGEE. CDR3 in amino acids: CASSGARGADYQETQYF. The CDR3 region has the DNA TGTGCCAGCAGCGGGGCCCGAGGGGCGGATTACCAAGAGACCCAGTACTTC.

The chain carries TRBV6-1 and TRBJ2-7; D is possibly TRBD2 (6 bases). CDR1 and CDR2 from the germline V gene are MNHNS and SASEGT. The CDR3 is 16 residues long. V lost 2 bases, J lost 0 bases, and 14 bases lay in between. The CDR3 loop is CASSERWGGISYEQYV. The DNA of the CDR3 is TGTGCCAGCAGTGAAAGGTGGGGAGGTATCTCCTACGAGCAGTACGTC.

The chain links TRBV6-2 or TRBV6-3 to TRBJ2-5, with D perhaps TRBD1 (6 bases). Germline V CDR1 and CDR2: MNHEY, SVGEGT. Trimming removed 0 bases from V and 7 bases from J, with 12 bases in between. The CDR3 is 14 amino acids. This CDR3 reads CASSYSGTIGTQYF. The CDR3 nucleotides read TGTGCCAGCAGTTACTCGGGGACAATCGGGACCCAGTACTTC.

This clonotype has a handful of counts. The chain couples TRBV13 to TRBJ1-5, with TRBD1 identical over 9 bases. Germline lookup yields CDR1 PRHDT and CDR2 FYEKMQ (reference sequence). This CDR3 has 14 amino acids. V trimming: 5 bases; J trimming: 7 bases; junction bases outside the gene matches: 6. The CDR3 loop is CASSKGTGGQPQHF. CDR3 DNA sequence: TGTGCCAGCAGCAAAGGAACAGGGGGCCAGCCCCAGCATTTT.

The chain has TRBV2 and TRBJ1-3; unclear D gene. The CDR3 runs to 15 residues. Per germline, CDR1 SNHLY and CDR2 FYNNEI. V was cut by 6 bases and J by 1 base, with 13 bases left in between. CDR3 protein: CASSTSVSSGNTIYF. CDR3 nucleotide sequence: TGTGCCAGCAGCACGAGTGTTTCTTCTGGAAACACCATATATTTT.

About this clonotype itself: Being one base from a much bigger clone, this may be a read error. J is TRBJ2-1 and V is TRBV7-8; 9 nucleotides agree with TRBD2. Germline lookup yields CDR1 SGHVS and CDR2 FQNEAQ. The length of the CDR3 is 16 residues. DNA of the CDR3: TGTGCCAGCAGCTCGAGAGCGGGGGGTGCCGGCAATGACCAGTTCTTC. Its translation is CASSSRAGGAGNDQFF.

Only a few counts were recorded for this clonotype. Compared with germline, one end of the junction differs, possibly owing to a read error. The genes are TRBV20-1 and TRBJ2-1; 8 bases map to TRBD2. This CDR3 has 14 amino acids. The germline V gene encodes CDR1 DFQATT and CDR2 SNEGSKA (reference sequence). This CDR3 is CSARLRGAYNEQFF. CDR3 DNA sequence: TGCAGTGCTAGATTGCGGGGGGCCTATAATGAGCAGTTCTTC.

For this clonotype: Sequence at one end of the junction differs from germline and may be a read error. The chain combines TRBV7-9 with TRBJ2-7, with D maybe TRBD2 (5 bases). This CDR3 is built from 11 residues. Germline V lookup: CDR1 SEHNR, CDR2 FQNEAQ (reference sequence). As DNA, the CDR3 is TGTCCCAGCAGCCCAGGAGGCGAGCAGTACTTC. Its protein is CPSSPGGEQYF. The whole variable domain, filled in from reference TRBV7-9 and TRBJ2-7, reads DTGVSQNPRHKITKRGQNVTFRCDPISEHNRLYWYRQTLGQGPEFLTYFQNEAQLEKSRLLSDRFSAERPKGSFSTLEIQRTEQGDSAMYLCPSSPGGEQYFGPGTRLTVT.

In DNA, the CDR3 is TGTGCCAGCAGCCCTCCCACCATCGGGACCAGGGAGGGCAACACCGGGGAGCTGTTTTTT. This translates into CASSPPTIGTREGNTGELFF. The chain is built from TRBV7-9 and TRBJ2-2, with 7 positions matching TRBD2. There are 20 residues in the CDR3. The trim removed 5 bases at V and 2 bases at J, leaving 20 bases unmatched. The germline CDR1 and CDR2 sequences are SEHNR and FQNEAQ (reference sequence).

The table lists this clonotype with many counts. V gene TRBV11-2 combines with J gene TRBJ2-5; D is tentatively TRBD1 or TRBD2 (5 bases each). Trimming left V 3 bases short and J 3 bases short, with 20 bases between. Per germline, CDR1 SGHAT and CDR2 FQNNGV. CDR3 length equals 17 residues. The DNA for the CDR3 is TGTGCCAGCAGCTTTAACGGGGCCCAGGGAACTAAAGAGACCCAGTACTTC. As protein: CASSFNGAQGTKETQYF.

This rearrangement joins TRBV6-6 to TRBJ1-2; TRBD1 is a possible D gene (6 bases). In germline, CDR1 is MNHNY, CDR2 SVGAGI (reference sequence). Trimming shortened V by 6 bases and J by 4 bases, and 21 bases separated the two germline ends. The CDR3 totals 16 residues. The CDR3 sequence: CASSNQDRTLAYGYTF. In DNA form, the CDR3 reads TGTGCCAGCAGCAACCAAGACAGGACATTAGCCTATGGCTACACCTTC.

In its sample, this clonotype was seen a few times. The J gene is TRBJ2-1, the V gene TRBV10-2; unclear D gene. The CDR3 spans 11 residues. V was pared by 4 bases and J by 5 bases, with 3 bases between. Germline V gene sequence: CDR1 WSHSY, CDR2 SAAADI. CDR3 protein: CASSAHNEQFF. The CDR3 DNA reads as TGCGCCAGCAGTGCTCACAATGAGCAGTTCTTC.

This clonotype was observed a few times. This chain links TRBV5-8 with TRBJ2-7; D tentatively reads TRBD1 or TRBD2 (5 bases each). The CDR3 has 12 amino acids. Germline CDR1 SGHTS, CDR2 YDEGEE. V was trimmed by 0 bases and J by 12 bases, leaving 13 bases between them. In nucleotides, the CDR3 is TGTGCCAGCAGCTTGGTCGCCAGGGAGTTGTACTTC. Its translation is CASSLVARELYF.

As DNA, the CDR3 is TGCGCCAGCAGTAGAGACAGGGAACATCAGCCCCAGCATTTT. Amino acid sequence: CASSRDREHQPQHF. The V call is TRBV4-1, the J call TRBJ1-5, with 7 bases identical to TRBD1. The CDR3 loop spans 14 amino acids. The germline CDR1 and CDR2 sequences are MGHRA and YSYEKL. J lost 5 bases, V lost 6 bases, and 7 bases had no gene match.

With respect to this clonotype: This may be a read error, as it is one base from a much larger clone. This chain connects TRBV7-6 to TRBJ2-2, with 14 positions matching TRBD2. Looked up from germline, CDR1 is SGHVS and CDR2 is FNYEAQ. The CDR3 runs 17 residues. CDR3 coding DNA: TGTGCCAGCAGCTGGGGGACTAGCGGGGGAAACACCGGGGAGCTGTTATTT. This sequence encodes CASSWGTSGGNTGELLF.

This clonotype has ten or more counts. The chain has TRBV6-1 and TRBJ2-3; perhaps TRBD1 as D (5 bases). The germline V and J ends were trimmed by 6 bases and 4 bases, with 11 bases remaining between them. Germline V gene data show CDR1 as MNHNS and CDR2 as SASEGT. The CDR3 has 13 amino acids. CDR3 coding DNA: TGTGCCAGCAGGGAGCACAGGCCAGATACGCAGTATTTT. This sequence encodes CASREHRPDTQYF.

This clonotype was picked up a small number of times. The gene calls are TRBV7-9 and TRBJ1-3, with D perhaps matching TRBD1 (5 bases). The V gene lost 0 bases and the J gene lost 3 bases, with 9 bases spanning the gap. CDR3 length: 15 residues. The V gene's germline CDR1 is SEHNR and CDR2 FQNEAQ (reference sequence). CDR3 nucleotides: TGTGCCAGCAGCTTAGCGCAAGGGGTTGGAAACACCATATATTTT. Translating it yields CASSLAQGVGNTIYF.

The rearrangement joins TRBV20-1 to TRBJ1-3; the D is unclear. Germline-derived CDR1 and CDR2 are DFQATT and SNEGSKA (reference sequence). The CDR3 is 16 amino acids. V shed 0 bases and J shed 3 bases, with 15 bases lying between them. The CDR3 DNA follows: TGCAGTGCTAGAGATACGAGGTACACATTTGGAAACACCATATATTTT. Its translation is CSARDTRYTFGNTIYF.

There are a few counts of this clonotype. The gene calls are TRBV7-9 and TRBJ2-1; no reliable D call. The CDR3 has 16 amino acids. Trimming removed 4 bases from V and 0 bases from J, with 13 bases in between. Germline CDR1 reads SEHNR; CDR2 reads FQNEAQ (reference sequence). CDR3 region: CASSSTQHSSYNEQFF. CDR3 DNA: TGTGCCAGCAGCTCCACTCAACACAGCTCCTACAATGAGCAGTTCTTC.

This clonotype appeared a few times. The gene calls are TRBV6-4 and TRBJ2-1; 7 positions agree with TRBD1. Trimming took 7 bases from V and 7 from J; bases not matched to a gene: 19. This CDR3 contains 17 residues. The germline CDR1 and CDR2 sequences are MRHNA and SNTAGT. CDR3 DNA: TGTGCCAGCACAATCCAATCCGGGACAGTTTTCCGGAATGAGCAGTTCTTC. Protein sequence: CASTIQSGTVFRNEQFF.

V and J are TRBV5-1 and TRBJ1-1; D gene unclear. V dropped 6 bases and J dropped 8 bases, with 11 bases sitting between them. The CDR3 spans 11 residues. The germline V gene has CDR1 SGHRS and CDR2 YFSETQ. The chain's CDR3 is CASTVGGEAFF. The CDR3 DNA reads TGCGCCAGCACCGTGGGAGGAGAAGCTTTCTTT.

In its sample, this clonotype was seen many times. The chain carries TRBV3-1 and TRBJ1-1; unclear D gene. The CDR3 runs 14 residues. The germline V gene encodes CDR1 LGHDT and CDR2 YNNKEL (reference sequence). Trimming shortened V by 1 base and J by 4 bases, and 10 bases separated the two germline ends. The CDR3 nucleotides read TGTGCCAGCAGCCAAGTAGGTTCGCGCACTGAAGCTTTCTTT. It encodes CASSQVGSRTEAFF.

This rearrangement joins TRBV9 to TRBJ1-6; the D gene is possibly TRBD1 (5 bases). Germline V gives CDR1 SGDLS, CDR2 YYNGEE. CDR3 length: 14 amino acids. V lost 1 base, J lost 5 bases, and 7 bases lay in between. CDR3 sequence reads: CASSVQGNNSPLHF. The DNA for the CDR3 is TGTGCCAGCAGCGTACAGGGTAATAATTCACCCCTCCACTTT.